A single sample is the source of the 23 T cell receptor beta chains below, sequenced in a study of blood T cell repertoires in COVID-19. TCRdb keeps only in-frame clones here, not all; method: immunoSEQ multiplex PCR. Of over 200,000 clones detected, roughly nine tenths appear once; the ten largest clones hold over 7.5%. Sequenced: peripheral blood. Receptors originate from a man aged 35-49 years who had recovered from COVID-19.

This sequence joins TRBV5-6 and TRBJ2-3; D gene uncertain. Germline CDR1 SGHDT, CDR2 YYEEEE. This CDR3 has 12 amino acids. The V and J ends lost 0 bases and 6 bases respectively, with 5 bases between them. The DNA of the CDR3 is TGTGCCAGCAGCTTGGGTCGGGATACGCAGTATTTT. This encodes CASSLGRDTQYF.

This clone was seen more than once but under ten times. This rearrangement joins TRBV19 to TRBJ1-6; D gene unclear. The CDR3 extends over 15 amino acids. The V end was cut by 3 bases, the J end by 7 bases, with 13 bases between. Germline loops: CDR1 LNHDA, CDR2 SQIVND (reference sequence). The CDR3 loop reads CASSMGSNRNSPLHF. The CDR3 DNA follows: TGTGCCAGTAGTATGGGCAGTAATCGGAATTCACCCCTCCACTTT.

This chain joins TRBV5-1 and TRBJ1-6; 11 positions agree with TRBD1. Germline V gives CDR1 SGHRS, CDR2 YFSETQ. Trimming removed 3 bases from V and 6 bases from J; junction bases left unmatched: 5. CDR3 size: 16 residues. CDR3 coding DNA: TGCGCCAGCAGCTACGGACAGGGGGCGGGTAATTCACCCCTCCACTTT. Translated, it gives CASSYGQGAGNSPLHF.

The chain joins TRBV18 to TRBJ2-1; 9 nucleotides align to TRBD1. The CDR3 totals 15 residues. J lost 13 bases, V lost 3 bases, and 13 bases had no gene match. The germline CDR1 and CDR2 sequences are KGHSH and LQKENI. DNA of the CDR3: TGTGCCAGCTCACCGTCGGAGGCAGGACAGGGGCACCAGTTCTTC. Translation gives CASSPSEAGQGHQFF.

This sequence joins TRBV15 and TRBJ2-1, with 9 bases fitting TRBD2. J gave up 6 bases and V 0 bases, and 9 bases lay outside the gene matches. This CDR3 spans 17 amino acids. Looked up from germline, CDR1 is LNHNV and CDR2 is YYDKDF (reference sequence). CDR3 protein: CATSRDKAGGESNEQFF. CDR3 nucleotides: TGTGCCACCAGCAGAGATAAAGCGGGAGGAGAAAGCAATGAGCAGTTCTTC.

CDR3 DNA sequence: TGTGCCAGCAGCTTAGAGTGGTACCGGGATCCTTATGGCTACACCTTC. Its translation: CASSLEWYRDPYGYTF. The genes are TRBV7-2 and TRBJ1-2; D unresolved. The CDR3 covers 16 residues. The V gene's germline CDR1 is SGHTA and CDR2 FQGNSA. Trimming took 1 base from V and 5 from J, leaving 17 bases between them.

This clone was seen just once. This rearrangement joins TRBV7-8 to TRBJ2-5; D might be TRBD2 (6 bases). Trimming pared 1 base from V and 5 bases from J, leaving 8 bases between. CDR1 and CDR2 (germline): SGHVS, FQNEAQ. This CDR3 is built from 13 residues. CDR3 DNA: TGTGCCAGCAGCTTAGACAGCGGGGAGACCCAGTACTTC. It encodes CASSLDSGETQYF. The full variable domain, completed using reference TRBV7-8 and TRBJ2-5, is GAGVSQSPRYKVAKRGQDVALRCDPISGHVSLFWYQQALGQGPEFLTYFQNEAQLDKSGLPSDRFFAERPEGSVSTLKIQRTQQEDSAVYLCASSLDSGETQYFGPGTRLLVL.

The chain combines TRBV7-2 with TRBJ1-2, with D unresolved. This CDR3 contains 12 residues. Trimming took off 5 bases at V and 6 bases at J, with 10 bases between the two ends. The V gene's germline CDR1 is SGHTA and CDR2 FQGNSA. The chain's CDR3 is CASSPRSDGYTF. In nucleotides, the CDR3 is TGTGCCAGCAGCCCCCGGTCGGATGGCTACACCTTC.

The V and J genes are TRBV7-9 and TRBJ1-3; a possible D gene is TRBD1 (5 bases). Germline CDR1 SEHNR, CDR2 FQNEAQ (reference sequence). This CDR3 has 16 residues. V lost 0 bases and J lost 3, with 12 bases in between. This CDR3 reads CASSLAGGVGGNTIYF. In nucleotides, the CDR3 is TGTGCCAGCAGCTTAGCGGGGGGAGTCGGTGGAAACACCATATATTTT.

The gene calls are TRBV9 and TRBJ2-1, with 9 bases fitting TRBD2. V gave up 4 bases and J gave up 1 base; unmatched junction bases: 3. Germline values: CDR1 SGDLS, CDR2 YYNGEE. This CDR3 has 15 residues. The CDR3 loop is CASSFSGGSYNEQFF. The CDR3 coding sequence is TGTGCCAGCAGCTTTAGCGGGGGATCCTACAATGAGCAGTTCTTC.

The genes are TRBV4-3 and TRBJ2-1; 7 bases line up with TRBD2. Trimming removed 1 base from V and 7 bases from J; junction bases left unmatched: 4. CDR1 is LGHNA and CDR2 is YSLEER in the germline V gene. The CDR3 extends over 14 amino acids. The CDR3 loop is CASSQGLAGNEQFF. The DNA for the CDR3 is TGCGCCAGCAGCCAAGGACTAGCTGGGAATGAGCAGTTCTTC.

V usage is TRBV9 and J usage is TRBJ1-5, with D perhaps matching TRBD1 (5 bases). V lost 0 bases, J lost 4 bases, and 11 bases lay in between. The CDR3 loop spans 15 amino acids. Germline V gene sequence: CDR1 SGDLS, CDR2 YYNGEE. The CDR3 sequence: CASSVAGAGNQPQHF. In nucleotides, the CDR3 is TGTGCCAGCAGCGTAGCTGGGGCAGGTAATCAGCCCCAGCATTTT.

A single count supports this clone. V gene TRBV29-1 combines with J gene TRBJ2-3, with a possible D match to TRBD1 (6 bases). V lost 2 bases and J 1 base, leaving 13 bases between the germline ends. CDR1 SQVTM and CDR2 ANQGSEA come from the germline V gene. The CDR3 runs to 15 residues. DNA for the CDR3: TGCAGCGTTGAACCTGGGGACATCGGCACAGATACGCAGTATTTT. Residues: CSVEPGDIGTDTQYF.

The V and J genes are TRBV5-6 and TRBJ1-2; tentatively, D is TRBD1 (5 bases). This CDR3 has 14 residues. The germline V gene encodes CDR1 SGHDT and CDR2 YYEEEE. Trimming took off 4 bases at V and 1 base at J, with 11 bases between the two ends. The CDR3 DNA follows: TGTGCCAGCAGCCTGGGACCTAGTAACTATGGCTACACCTTC. This encodes CASSLGPSNYGYTF.

The chain couples TRBV20-1 to TRBJ2-3; the match to TRBD2 covers 7 bases. The CDR3 has 14 residues. Germline-derived CDR1 and CDR2 are DFQATT and SNEGSKA (reference sequence). Trimming took 3 bases from V and 7 from J; bases not matched to a gene: 10. The CDR3 reads CSASGAGDVNTQYF. The CDR3 DNA reads TGCAGTGCTAGTGGGGCGGGAGATGTGAATACGCAGTATTTT.

This rearrangement joins TRBV29-1 to TRBJ2-3; 9 bases agree with TRBD2. Germline V gene data show CDR1 as SQVTM and CDR2 as ANQGSEA. The CDR3 totals 14 residues. The ends lost 7 bases at V and 5 bases at J; junction bases unmatched: 10. The CDR3 DNA is TGCAGCGCTACGGACTTAGCGGGGGTAGATACGCAGTATTTT. It yields the protein CSATDLAGVDTQYF.

CDR3 protein: CASSKSQRGGTEAFF. The CDR3 nucleotides read TGTGCCAGCAGCAAAAGTCAGCGGGGGGGGACTGAAGCTTTCTTT. J is TRBJ1-1 and V is TRBV7-6; D might be TRBD1 (5 bases). The CDR3 has 15 residues. V lost 5 bases and J 5 bases, leaving 18 bases between the germline ends. CDR1 and CDR2 from the germline V gene are SGHVS and FNYEAQ.

V usage is TRBV9 and J usage is TRBJ2-5; 7 nucleotides line up with TRBD2. This CDR3 has 14 amino acids. Losses at the gene ends were 3 bases for V and 2 bases for J; bases not matched to a gene: 4. Germline-derived CDR1 and CDR2 are SGDLS and YYNGEE. The DNA for the CDR3 is TGTGCCAGCAGCGCCGGGGACTATCAAGAGACCCAGTACTTC. Protein product: CASSAGDYQETQYF.

V and J are TRBV18 and TRBJ1-3; the D is unclear. The germline V and J ends were trimmed by 4 bases and 4 bases, with 20 bases remaining between them. The CDR3 length is 17 residues. The V gene's germline CDR1 is KGHSH and CDR2 LQKENI. CDR3 nucleotide sequence: TGTGCCAGCTCACTCGGGATGGACCAATGGTCAGGAAACACCATATATTTT. This translates into CASSLGMDQWSGNTIYF.

The rearrangement joins TRBV20-1 to TRBJ1-2; D possibly corresponds to TRBD1 (5 bases). Trimming stripped 2 bases from V and 6 bases from J, with 7 bases between. CDR1 DFQATT and CDR2 SNEGSKA come from the germline V gene (reference sequence). This CDR3 contains 11 residues. The DNA for the CDR3 is TGCAGTGCTAGAAAACAGGATGGCTACACCTTC. As protein: CSARKQDGYTF.

The chain uses TRBV7-8 and TRBJ1-4; perhaps TRBD1 as D (6 bases). Germline CDR1 reads SGHVS; CDR2 reads FQNEAQ. V lost 10 bases, J lost 5 bases, and 17 bases lay in between. The CDR3 has 14 residues. The chain's CDR3 is CATNLRGTNEKLFF. The DNA of the CDR3 is TGTGCCACTAACTTAAGGGGGACCAATGAAAAACTGTTTTTT.

This clone was detected once. This chain's CDR3 is CASRGTGDTGELFF. For the CDR3, the DNA is TGTGCCAGCAGGGGGACAGGGGACACCGGGGAGCTGTTTTTT. This chain joins TRBV6-5 and TRBJ2-2; TRBD1 matches 10 bases. Germline V gene lookup returns CDR1 MNHEY and CDR2 SVGAGI. Germline trimming cut 6 bases from V and 3 bases from J; bases unmatched to any gene: 1. There are 14 residues in the CDR3.

This clone came up a few times. This chain uses TRBV6-2 or TRBV6-3 with TRBJ2-4; D may be TRBD2 (6 bases). V was shortened by 5 bases and J by 2 bases, with 16 bases between the two germline ends. The germline V gene encodes CDR1 MNHEY and CDR2 SVGEGT. CDR3 size: 16 residues. The CDR3 here is CASSTPSVVTKNIQYF. The CDR3 DNA reads TGTGCCAGCAGTACCCCTAGCGTCGTAACCAAAAACATTCAGTACTTC.